The source of this T cell receptor beta chain is a study of blood T cell repertoires in COVID-19. On the study more broadly: Samples taken during acute and convalescent COVID-19 were collected in the United States, Italy and Spain.

This clone has only a few counts. Original analysis: The authors estimated nucleated cell counts from reference gene primer amplification. Assay used: immunoSEQ multiplex PCR; TCRdb lists only in-frame clones, some missing. V and J calls and clone size come straight from that table; D and trimming were deduced from the DNA. Of approximately 150,000 clones in the sample, approximately 87% are singletons; the top ten hold about two fifths. This CDR3 comprises 16 residues. Unmatched junction bases numbered 10, after V lost 2 bases and J lost 7 bases. Germline CDR1 reads MDHEN; CDR2 reads SYDVKM. V and J are TRBV28 and TRBJ1-5; TRBD1 aligns across 8 bases. The specimen was peripheral blood. The sequence derives from a man between 45 and 60 years old who had recovered from COVID-19. CDR3 nucleotides: TGTGCCAGCAGTTTACCCCGAGGACAGGGATTGCAGCCCCAGCATTTT. Residues: CASSLPRGQGLQPQHF.